Each of the 14 T cell receptor beta chains below was sequenced from the same sample in a study of shared clonotypes between healthy human individuals. The assay was immunoSEQ multiplex PCR, and TCRdb's table has in-frame clones only and misses some. Here the sample spans 900,000 to 1,200,000 clones, 75% to 85% being singletons. The sample comprised memory CD4+ T cells from PBMCs. The sample's subset: CD45RA-negative fraction. The origin of the receptors is a man aged 18 to 35 in good health. Some clones in this sample may be carry-over from other donors' samples.

The genes are TRBV20-1 and TRBJ1-2; D not resolved. CDR1 is DFQATT, CDR2 SNEGSKA, per germline (reference sequence). Trimming removed 3 bases at V and 4 bases at J, with 6 bases between. This CDR3 spans 11 amino acids. CDR3 loop: CSASLTYGYTF. In DNA form, the CDR3 reads TGCAGTGCTAGTCTGACCTATGGCTACACCTTC.

The chain uses TRBV4-2 and TRBJ1-1, with D unresolved. V was clipped by 10 bases and J by 8 bases, with 23 bases between them. The CDR3 runs to 14 residues. CDR1 and CDR2 (germline): LGHNA, YNFKEQ. The CDR3 DNA reads as TGTGCCATCGCGCAGTCACCTACTTATAGCGAAGCTTTCTTT. Residues: CAIAQSPTYSEAFF.

The gene calls are TRBV5-4 and TRBJ1-1; 8 bases align to TRBD1. V lost 0 bases and J lost 5; bases outside the gene matches: 3. Germline lookup yields CDR1 SGHNT and CDR2 YYREEE (reference sequence). This CDR3 has 14 amino acids. CDR3 bases: TGTGCCAGCAGCTTGGGGACAGGGTCGACTGAAGCTTTCTTT. It codes for CASSLGTGSTEAFF.

The J gene is TRBJ2-6, the V gene TRBV7-3, with D possibly matching TRBD2 (7 bases). CDR3 length: 16 amino acids. Germline V gene sequence: CDR1 SGHTA, CDR2 FQGTGA. V dropped 5 bases and J dropped 1 base, with 12 bases sitting between them. DNA of the CDR3: TGTGCCAGCAGCCCGGGGGGCGTTTCTGGGGCCAACGTCCTGACTTTC. Amino acid sequence: CASSPGGVSGANVLTF.

The rearrangement uses TRBV19 and TRBJ1-2; TRBD1 agrees at 7 bases. The V segment lost 3 bases and the J segment 2 bases; nucleotides outside the gene matches: 6. This CDR3 contains 15 residues. Germline CDR1 reads LNHDA; CDR2 reads SQIVND (reference sequence). The CDR3, as DNA: TGTGCCAGTAGTATGGACAGGCATGGGAACTATGGCTACACCTTC. This codes for CASSMDRHGNYGYTF.

The J gene is TRBJ1-2, the V gene TRBV4-1; TRBD1 agrees at 7 bases. The V gene end was trimmed by 3 bases and the J gene end by 5 bases; junction bases not matched to a gene: 12. CDR3 length equals 16 residues. Germline loops: CDR1 MGHRA, CDR2 YSYEKL. This CDR3 is CASSQEGIGRGYGYTF. The CDR3 nucleotides are TGCGCCAGCAGCCAGGAAGGCATTGGCAGGGGGTATGGCTACACCTTC.

This clone is a singleton in its sample. The rearrangement links TRBV18 to TRBJ2-7; the match to TRBD1 covers 9 bases. The CDR3 consists of 14 residues. The trim removed 5 bases at V and 3 bases at J, leaving 5 bases unmatched. Germline V gene data show CDR1 as KGHSH and CDR2 as LQKENI. The CDR3 nucleotides read TGTGCCAGCTCATCGGGACAGGGTAGCTACGAGCAGTACTTC. It yields the protein CASSSGQGSYEQYF.

J is TRBJ2-5 and V is TRBV15; a possible D gene is TRBD1 (6 bases). This CDR3 has 16 amino acids. V was clipped by 2 bases and J by 5 bases, with 18 bases between them. CDR1 is LNHNV, CDR2 YYDKDF, per germline (reference sequence). The CDR3 here is CATSRKGTKRRETQYF. For the CDR3, the DNA is TGTGCCACCAGCAGAAAAGGGACAAAACGAAGGGAGACCCAGTACTTC.

The rearrangement joins TRBV14 to TRBJ1-2; 7 bases map to TRBD1. This CDR3 has 13 residues. Per germline, CDR1 SGHDN and CDR2 FVKESK. The J segment lost 3 bases and the V segment lost 4 bases, leaving 2 bases of the junction unmatched. CDR3 in amino acids: CASSRDRDYGYTF. DNA of the CDR3: TGTGCCAGCAGCCGGGACAGAGACTATGGCTACACCTTC.

The chain joins TRBV6-1 to TRBJ2-2; D is perhaps TRBD1 (6 bases). V was trimmed by 9 bases and J by 1 base, leaving 9 bases between them. The CDR3 has 13 residues. Germline V gene lookup returns CDR1 MNHNS and CDR2 SASEGT. The CDR3 DNA is TGTGCCAGTTCGACAGGGAACACCGGGGAGCTGTTTTTT. This encodes CASSTGNTGELFF.

This chain connects TRBV28 to TRBJ1-1; TRBD1 agrees at 8 bases. With 6 bases clipped from V and 8 bases from J, the junction kept 5 bases outside the gene matches. The CDR3 extends over 12 amino acids. Germline-derived CDR1 and CDR2 are MDHEN and SYDVKM. The DNA for the CDR3 is TGTGCCAGCAGACCGGACAGGGTGGAAGCTTTCTTT. This translates into CASRPDRVEAFF.

The chain is built from TRBV18 and TRBJ2-7, with D tentatively TRBD1 (6 bases). CDR1 and CDR2 (germline): KGHSH, LQKENI. With 2 bases removed from V and 5 bases from J, the gap between germline ends came to 13 bases. This CDR3 contains 14 residues. CDR3 sequence: CASSPTQGINEQYF. The CDR3 region has the DNA TGTGCCAGCTCACCAACACAGGGTATCAACGAGCAGTACTTC.

The rearrangement links TRBV27 to TRBJ1-1; tentatively, D is TRBD1 (6 bases). CDR1 and CDR2 (germline): MNHEY, SMNVEV (reference sequence). This CDR3 is 15 amino acids long. V was trimmed by 5 bases and J by 5 bases, leaving 18 bases between them. The CDR3 reads CASSPNRDHWTEAFF. Written as DNA, the CDR3 is TGTGCCAGCAGTCCCAACAGGGATCATTGGACTGAAGCTTTCTTT.

J is TRBJ2-4 and V is TRBV28; TRBD1 is a possible D gene (6 bases). Trimming took off 2 bases at V and 7 bases at J, with 21 bases between the two ends. The CDR3 covers 17 residues. Germline V gives CDR1 MDHEN, CDR2 SYDVKM. In DNA form, the CDR3 reads TGTGCCAGCAGTTTAGTCGCTCGGGGACAATTAGGGAACATTCAGTACTTC. This gives the protein CASSLVARGQLGNIQYF.